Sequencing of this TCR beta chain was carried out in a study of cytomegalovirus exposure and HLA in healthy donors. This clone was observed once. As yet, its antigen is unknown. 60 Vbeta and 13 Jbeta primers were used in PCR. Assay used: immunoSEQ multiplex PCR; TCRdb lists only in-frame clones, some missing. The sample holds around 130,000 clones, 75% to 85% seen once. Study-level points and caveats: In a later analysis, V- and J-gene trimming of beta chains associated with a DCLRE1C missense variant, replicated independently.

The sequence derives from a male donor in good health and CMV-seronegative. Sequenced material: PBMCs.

The DNA of the CDR3 is TGTGCCAGCAGCCAAGGGACAGGGGGCAATTCACCCCTCCACTTT. Protein sequence: CASSQGTGGNSPLHF. This chain joins TRBV14 and TRBJ1-6; 11 nucleotides align to TRBD1. Trimming cost V 1 base and J 7 bases; bases outside gene matches: 0. CDR1 is SGHDN, CDR2 FVKESK, per germline. The CDR3 contains 15 residues.